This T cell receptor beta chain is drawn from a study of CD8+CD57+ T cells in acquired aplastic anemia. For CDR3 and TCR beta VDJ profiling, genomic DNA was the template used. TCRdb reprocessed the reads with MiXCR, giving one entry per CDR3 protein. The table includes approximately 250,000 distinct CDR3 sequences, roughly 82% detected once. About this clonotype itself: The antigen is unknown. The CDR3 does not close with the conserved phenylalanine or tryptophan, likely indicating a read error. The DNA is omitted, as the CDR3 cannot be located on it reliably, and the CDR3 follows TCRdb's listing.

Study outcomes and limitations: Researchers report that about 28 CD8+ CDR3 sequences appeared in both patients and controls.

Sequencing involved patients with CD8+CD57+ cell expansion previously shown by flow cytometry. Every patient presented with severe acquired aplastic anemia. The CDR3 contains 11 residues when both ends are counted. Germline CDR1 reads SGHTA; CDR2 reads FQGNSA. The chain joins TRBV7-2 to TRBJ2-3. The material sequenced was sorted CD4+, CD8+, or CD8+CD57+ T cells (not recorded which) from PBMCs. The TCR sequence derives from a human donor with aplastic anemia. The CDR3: CASSSSDRHDT.